The rows below give T cell receptor beta chains drawn from one sample of a study of cytomegalovirus exposure and HLA in healthy donors. Measured with immunoSEQ multiplex PCR; TCRdb has only the in-frame clones, and not every one. The sample table includes tens of thousands of clones. The sequenced sample was PBMCs. The receptors were sampled from a woman aged 40 to 55 in good health and CMV-seronegative. Each CDR3 is given with its conserved first and last residue. The D gene is left open where the match is weak.

TRBJ1-2,TRBV18,TRBD1,TGTGCCAGCTCCATTACCGGGACAGGGGTTCTACCTAACTATGGCTACACCTTC,CASSITGTGVLPNYGYTF
TRBJ2-5,TRBV5-1,NA,TGCGCCAGCAGCTTGGGGGCAGGTCAAGAGACCCAGTACTTC,CASSLGAGQETQYF
TRBJ1-1,TRBV19,TRBD1,TGTGCCAGTAGTTTCACGGACAGGGCAGATACTGAAGCTTTCTTT,CASSFTDRADTEAFF
TRBJ1-5,TRBV18,TRBD1,TGTGCCAGCTCACCAGGACAGGGCCATCAGCCCCAGCATTTT,CASSPGQGHQPQHF
TRBJ1-2,TRBV5-6,NA,TGTGCCAGCAGCCTACAGCCTCAGGCAAACTATGGCTACACCTTC,CASSLQPQANYGYTF
TRBJ2-5,TRBV6-5,TRBD2,TGTGCCAGCAGTTACCTCCTTCAGGGAGGGCAGACCCAGTACTTC,CASSYLLQGGQTQYF
TRBJ1-6,TRBV7-9,NA,TGTGCCAGCAGCTTAGATCGGGGTAATTCACCCCTCCACTTT,CASSLDRGNSPLHF
TRBJ1-4,TRBV5-1,NA,TGCGCCAGCAGCTCCAGCCCCGGGAGCGACGTGAATGAAAAACTGTTTTTT,CASSSSPGSDVNEKLFF
TRBJ1-1,TRBV6-5,NA,TGTGCCAGCAGTCCGGGGAACACTGAAGCTTTCTTT,CASSPGNTEAFF
TRBJ1-6,TRBV5-1,TRBD1,TGCGCCAGCAGCGTGGCCGGGACAGAGAATTCACCCCTCCACTTT,CASSVAGTENSPLHF
TRBJ2-7,TRBV6-5,TRBD2,TGTGCCAGCGGGGGGGTTTTCTACGAGCAGTACTTC,CASGGVFYEQYF
TRBJ1-2,TRBV5-5,NA,TGTGCCAGCAGCTTGGACGACAGAAAATATGGCTACACCTTC,CASSLDDRKYGYTF
TRBJ2-2,TRBV9,TRBD2,TGTGCCAGCAGCGTTAGTCTAGCGGGAGCCGGCACCGGGGAGCTGTTTTTT,CASSVSLAGAGTGELFF
TRBJ1-1,TRBV5-1,TRBD1,TGCGCCAGCAGCCGACAGGGAGAGAACACTGAAGCTTTCTTT,CASSRQGENTEAFF
TRBJ2-2,TRBV5-8,NA,TGTGCCAGCAGCTTGGGCGGGATTTCCGGGGAGCTGTTTTTT,CASSLGGISGELFF
TRBJ2-3,TRBV6-5,TRBD2,TGTGCCAGCAGGCCGCTAGCGGGAGGCACAGATACGCAGTATTTT,CASRPLAGGTDTQYF
TRBJ1-2,TRBV15,TRBD1,TGTGCCACCAGCAGTGGCCAAGGGGCCAACAGGGGATATGGCTACACCTTC,CATSSGQGANRGYGYTF
TRBJ2-7,TRBV7-7,NA,TGTGCCAGCAGCCCCGCCTTCAGCGCCTACGAGCAGTACTTC,CASSPAFSAYEQYF
TRBJ1-2,TRBV6-1,TRBD1,TGTGCCAGCAGTGAACCGACAGGGGGCGGCTATGGCTACACCTTC,CASSEPTGGGYGYTF
TRBJ2-2,TRBV5-1,NA,TGCGCCAGCAGCGGGGGGGGCAGTCCCACCGGGGAGCTGTTTTTT,CASSGGGSPTGELFF
TRBJ1-1,TRBV6-5,NA,TGTGCCAGCAGTTACTCTCTGGCCCTGAACACTGAAGCTTTCTTT,CASSYSLALNTEAFF
TRBJ2-7,TRBV27,TRBD2,TGTGCCAGCAGTGGACTGGGACTAGCGGGAGCAAGGGAGCAGTACTTC,CASSGLGLAGAREQYF
TRBJ1-5,TRBV19,NA,TGTGCCAGTAGTGTCATAGAAAGCAATCAGCCCCAGCATTTT,CASSVIESNQPQHF
TRBJ1-2,TRBV6-1,NA,TGTGCCAGCAGAACCGACCCGACAGGTTTCAATGGCTACACCTTC,CASRTDPTGFNGYTF
TRBJ2-7,TRBV27,TRBD1,TGTGCCAGCAGCCGCCCAGGGGGAACGACCTACGAGCAGTACTTC,CASSRPGGTTYEQYF
TRBJ1-1,TRBV28,TRBD1,TGTGCCAGCAGCCCTAAGGGACAGGGGGGTAACACTGAAGCTTTCTTT,CASSPKGQGGNTEAFF
TRBJ1-1,TRBV18,TRBD1,TGTGCCAGCTCACCTATGGGGACAGAGAACACTGAAGCTTTCTTT,CASSPMGTENTEAFF
TRBJ1-1,TRBV7-8,TRBD1,TGTGCCAGCAGCTACTTGGACAGGGGTATCACTGAAGCTTTCTTT,CASSYLDRGITEAFF
TRBJ2-2,TRBV29-1,NA,TGCAGCGTTGAGACAGTCGGGGAGCTGTTTTTT,CSVETVGELFF
TRBJ2-5,TRBV29-1,NA,TGCAGCGTGAAAGCATGGTATGGACAGGAGACCCAGTACTTC,CSVKAWYGQETQYF
TRBJ2-4,TRBV4-3,NA,TGCGCCAGCAGCCAAGATCCAGGGGAAGTCATTCAGTACTTC,CASSQDPGEVIQYF
TRBJ2-7,TRBV28,TRBD1,TGTGCCAGCAGTCCGAGACAGGGTCTCTACGAGCAGTACTTC,CASSPRQGLYEQYF
TRBJ2-1,TRBV6-6,NA,TGTGCCAGCAGCGGGAGTGTTGGTGAGCAGTTCTTC,CASSGSVGEQFF
TRBJ1-5,TRBV5-4,TRBD1,TGTGCCAGCAGCCAGGACAGGGGGCCGGAGCAGCCCCAGCATTTT,CASSQDRGPEQPQHF
TRBJ1-2,TRBV4-2,NA,TGTGCCAGCAGCCAAGAGGGCGCAGGGATACAGTATGGCTACACCTTC,CASSQEGAGIQYGYTF
TRBJ1-4,TRBV6-4,TRBD1,TGTGCCAGCAGAGCGCCACACAGGGGCGAGAATGAAAAACTGTTTTTT,CASRAPHRGENEKLFF
TRBJ2-5,TRBV18,NA,TGTGCCAGCTCACCGTTCCAGGGGGGAGTACAAGAGACCCAGTACTTC,CASSPFQGGVQETQYF
TRBJ1-5,TRBV28,NA,TGTGCCAGCTTCTCCCTCTCTTCCTGGGGGGGTAGCAATCAGCCCCAGCATTTT,CASFSLSSWGGSNQPQHF
TRBJ2-3,TRBV6-5,NA,TGTGCCAGCAGTTCCTTTAGCGGTTCGGCAAATACGCAGTATTTT,CASSSFSGSANTQYF
TRBJ2-5,TRBV29-1,TRBD1,TGCAGCGTTGGCGGACAGGGATCCCAAGAGACCCAGTACTTC,CSVGGQGSQETQYF
TRBJ2-7,TRBV25-1,TRBD2,TGTGCCAGCAGTGAGGCGGGAGGCCCCTCCTACGAGCAGTACTTC,CASSEAGGPSYEQYF
TRBJ2-2,TRBV9,NA,TGTGCCAGCAGCGTAGGAGGAACCGGGGAGCTGTTTTTT,CASSVGGTGELFF